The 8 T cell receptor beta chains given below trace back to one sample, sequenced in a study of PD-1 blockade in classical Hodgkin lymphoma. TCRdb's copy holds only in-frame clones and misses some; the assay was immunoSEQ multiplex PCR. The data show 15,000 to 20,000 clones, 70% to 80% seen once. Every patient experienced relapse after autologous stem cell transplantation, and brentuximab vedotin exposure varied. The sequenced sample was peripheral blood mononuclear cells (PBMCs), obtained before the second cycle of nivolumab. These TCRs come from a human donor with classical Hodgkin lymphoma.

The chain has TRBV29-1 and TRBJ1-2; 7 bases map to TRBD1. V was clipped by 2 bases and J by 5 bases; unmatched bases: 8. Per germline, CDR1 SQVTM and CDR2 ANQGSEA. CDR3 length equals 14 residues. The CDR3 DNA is TGCAGCGTTGAAAGGGGGCTGGGAAGATATGGCTACACCTTC. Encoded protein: CSVERGLGRYGYTF.

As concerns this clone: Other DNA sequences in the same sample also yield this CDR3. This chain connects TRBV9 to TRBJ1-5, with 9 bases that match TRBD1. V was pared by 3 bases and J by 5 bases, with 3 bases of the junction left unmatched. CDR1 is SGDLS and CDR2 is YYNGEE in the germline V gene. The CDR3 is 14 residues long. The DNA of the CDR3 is TGTGCCAGCAGCGACCGGGACAGGGATCAGCCCCAGCATTTT. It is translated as CASSDRDRDQPQHF.

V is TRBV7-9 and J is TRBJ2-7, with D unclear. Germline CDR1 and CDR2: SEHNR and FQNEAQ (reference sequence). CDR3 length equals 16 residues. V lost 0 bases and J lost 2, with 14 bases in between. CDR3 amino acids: CASSLALALPPYEQYF. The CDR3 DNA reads TGTGCCAGCAGCTTAGCATTGGCACTACCCCCCTACGAGCAGTACTTC. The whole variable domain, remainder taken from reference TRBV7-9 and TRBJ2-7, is DTGVSQNPRHKITKRGQNVTFRCDPISEHNRLYWYRQTLGQGPEFLTYFQNEAQLEKSRLLSDRFSAERPKGSFSTLEIQRTEQGDSAMYLCASSLALALPPYEQYFGPGTRLTVT.

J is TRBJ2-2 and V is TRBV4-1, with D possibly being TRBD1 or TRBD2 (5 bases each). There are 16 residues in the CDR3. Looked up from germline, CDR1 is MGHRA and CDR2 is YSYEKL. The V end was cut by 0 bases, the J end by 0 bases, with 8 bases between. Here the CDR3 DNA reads TGCGCCAGCAGCCAAGAACGGGGCGCGAACACCGGGGAGCTGTTTTTT. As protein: CASSQERGANTGELFF.

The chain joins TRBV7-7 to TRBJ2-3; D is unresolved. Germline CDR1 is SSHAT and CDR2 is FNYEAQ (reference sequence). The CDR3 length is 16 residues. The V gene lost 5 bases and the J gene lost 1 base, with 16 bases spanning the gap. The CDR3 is CASSAGRGRRTDTQYF. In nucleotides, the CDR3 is TGTGCCAGCAGCGCTGGACGCGGACGACGCACAGATACGCAGTATTTT. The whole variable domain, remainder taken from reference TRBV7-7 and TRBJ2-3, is GAGVSQSPRYKVTKRGQDVTLRCDPISSHATLYWYQQALGQGPEFLTYFNYEAQPDKSGLPSDRFSAERPEGSISTLTIQRTEQRDSAMYRCASSAGRGRRTDTQYFGPGTRLTVL.

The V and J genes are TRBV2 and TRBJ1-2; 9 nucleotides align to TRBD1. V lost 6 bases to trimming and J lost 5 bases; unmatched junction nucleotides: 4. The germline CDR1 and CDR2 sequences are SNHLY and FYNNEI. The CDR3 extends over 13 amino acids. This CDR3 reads CASSAGTGYGYTF. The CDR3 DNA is TGTGCCAGCAGCGCCGGGACAGGGTATGGCTACACCTTC.

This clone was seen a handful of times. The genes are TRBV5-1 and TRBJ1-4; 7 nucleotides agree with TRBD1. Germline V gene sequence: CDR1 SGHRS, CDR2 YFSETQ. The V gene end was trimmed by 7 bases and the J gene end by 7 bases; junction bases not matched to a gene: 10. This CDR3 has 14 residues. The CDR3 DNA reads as TGCGCCAGCTCCCCGACAGGGATGGGTGAAAAACTGTTTTTT. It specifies CASSPTGMGEKLFF.

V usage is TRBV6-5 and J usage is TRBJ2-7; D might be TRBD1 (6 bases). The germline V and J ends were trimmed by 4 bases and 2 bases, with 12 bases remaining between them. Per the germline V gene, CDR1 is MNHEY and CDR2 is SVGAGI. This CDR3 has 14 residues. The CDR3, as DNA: TGTGCCAGCAGTTTCCAGGGGTCAACCTACGAGCAGTACTTC. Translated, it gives CASSFQGSTYEQYF.